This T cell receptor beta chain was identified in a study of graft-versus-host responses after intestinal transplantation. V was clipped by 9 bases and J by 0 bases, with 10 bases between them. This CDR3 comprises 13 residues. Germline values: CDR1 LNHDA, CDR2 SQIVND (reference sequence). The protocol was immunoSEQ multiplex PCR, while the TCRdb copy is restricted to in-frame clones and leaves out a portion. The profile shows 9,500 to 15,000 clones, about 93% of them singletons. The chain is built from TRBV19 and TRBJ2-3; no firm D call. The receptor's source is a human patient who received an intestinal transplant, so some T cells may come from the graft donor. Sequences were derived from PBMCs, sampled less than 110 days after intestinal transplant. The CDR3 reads CASLGSSTDTQYF. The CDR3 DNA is TGTGCCAGCTTGGGGTCTAGCACAGATACGCAGTATTTT.